This TCR beta chain was obtained from a study of cytotoxic CD8 clonotypes in ibrutinib-treated CLL (dated by TCRdb to about 2021). Background for the entire study: The cohort included around 15 treatment-naive and under 13 relapsed/refractory patients; some 18 were IGHV unmutated. Samples averaged around 280,000 productive templates and tens of thousands of productive rearrangements. Response samples were obtained after a median of around eleven months of treatment, with a range of roughly 6 to 40 months. Responses were partial in around 25 patients and complete in 2; after median approximately 66 months follow-up, around 15 stayed in remission and about twelve progressed. Of the approximately 90 people in the trial, 25 to 30 had longitudinal samples available. Cryopreserved peripheral blood mononuclear cells were collected at three points: before therapy, at response, and at either sustained remission or disease progression. Points the paper makes about the study in general: Public clonotypes were rare and either shrank or stayed stable during treatment, and the rise in clonality at ibrutinib response reflected expansion of private clonotypes. Sampling times were not matched between patients in sustained remission and patients whose disease was progressing, and lymph node repertoires were not examined. Clonality increased at ibrutinib response, stayed stable in sustained remission, and fell back toward baseline at progression. Baseline clonality exceeded that of age-matched healthy donors and correlated strongly with circulating CD8+ T-cell counts.

On a MiSeq, deep resolution sequencing aimed for a depth between 1 in 1 million and 1 in 200,000 T cells, with each clonotype covered 10x on average. TCR beta libraries were generated with the immunoSEQ hsTCRB Kit. In the authors' own workflow: ImmunoSEQ Data Assistant and ImmunoSEQ Analyzer were used for data analysis, and V, D and J genes were assigned according to IMGT definitions. Clonality, which ranges from 0 to 1, was calculated as one minus the normalized Shannon entropy of productive rearrangement frequencies. Public clonotype analysis was restricted to overrepresented clonotypes comprising at least 0.05% of each patient's repertoire. Roughly 13 age-matched healthy donor repertoires from immuneACCESS were used as controls for clonality. TCRdb provides this immuneACCESS table in a form limited to in-frame rearrangements. Some clones are lacking; in checked studies, under half of them reflect an unresolved V gene, and why the rest are absent is not known. V and J calls plus clone size are reproduced from that table; the DNA served to infer D and trimming. In all, the sample holds some 28,000 clones, and 62% of those were seen once. Approximately 14% of the sample comes from the top ten.

For TCR beta library preparation, roughly 2 micrograms of genomic DNA were extracted from the cryopreserved PBMCs. Longitudinal blood samples from CLL patients on ibrutinib monotherapy were analyzed using high-throughput TCR beta sequencing. The patients took part in an open-label, single-center phase 2 trial of ibrutinib monotherapy. Based on the germline V gene, the CDR1 and CDR2 sequences are MNHEY and SVGAGI. The CDR3 numbers 13 residues from cysteine through phenylalanine. Just CDR3 DNA is preserved here, 39 bases in frame from base 1. Trimming at the junction amounts to 4 bases on V and 12 bases on J, and the germline ends lie 16 bases apart. Concerning this clone itself: It lacks a known antigen. The sample holds no much larger clone one base away, and base qualities are not on file.

Sequencing was performed on PBMCs, taken before ibrutinib treatment. The clonotype comes from a human donor with chronic lymphocytic leukemia. The chain joins TRBV6-5 to TRBJ2-1; confidence is insufficient to name the D gene. The nucleotide sequence reads TGTGCCAGCAGTTTCCGATCTACGGATTCGCAGTTCTTC. Its coded protein is CASSFRSTDSQFF.